This T cell receptor (beta chain) appears in the sequencing data of a study of neurological immune-mediated disorders. Regarding the study as a whole: The greatest TCR clonal expansion appeared in HTLV-1-associated myelopathy and the smallest, falling below healthy controls, in multiple sclerosis. Phylogenetic grouping assigned the repertoires of 18 of 34 multiple sclerosis patients to a single related-CDR3 cluster, which may represent a signature.

As regards this clonotype: Its antigen is unidentified.

With 10-nucleotide random UMIs included, cDNA was synthesized by 5'RACE. A single record per CDR3 protein comes from TCRdb applying MiXCR to the 5' RACE reads. The sample carries tens of thousands of distinct CDR3 sequences, over 5.5% recorded once. Sorted libraries used over 800,000 CD4+ or CD8+ T cells. The clonotype originates from a woman under 30 with multiple sclerosis. The specimen sequenced was CD4+ T cells from blood.

CDR3 sequence (DNA): TGCGCCAGCAGCCAAGATCCGAGAGGGAGCGCTGAAGCTTTCTTT. Translating it yields CASSQDPRGSAEAFF. This chain uses TRBV4-3 with TRBJ1-1; D is ambiguous. The CDR3 totals 15 residues. Trimming shortened V by 0 bases and J by 6 bases, and 14 bases separated the two germline ends. Germline CDR1 is LGHNA and CDR2 is YSLEER.